Following are 14 T cell receptor beta chains from one sample sequenced in a study of OX40 agonist ivuxolimab in advanced cancers. The repertoire was sequenced with immunoSEQ multiplex PCR; TCRdb's copy has only in-frame clones and lacks some. The sample carries tens of thousands of clones, about 90% recorded once. Material: CD4+ or CD8+ T cells sorted from blood, obtained in a trial of the OX40 agonist ivuxolimab. Source of these receptors: an adult with an advanced solid tumor such as melanoma, head and neck, liver or kidney cancer.

This chain links TRBV9 with TRBJ2-2; a possible D gene is TRBD2 (5 bases). CDR1 and CDR2 (germline): SGDLS, YYNGEE. V was cut by 3 bases and J by 4 bases, with 13 bases left in between. The CDR3 is made up of 15 amino acids. The CDR3 DNA follows: TGTGCCAGCAGCGGAGTTGCGGGTCGCACCGGGGAGCTGTTTTTT. This translates into CASSGVAGRTGELFF.

The V and J genes are TRBV7-3 and TRBJ1-1; D is perhaps TRBD1 (6 bases). V lost 4 bases, J lost 3 bases, and 9 bases lay in between. Germline CDR1 is SGHTA and CDR2 is FQGTGA. The length of the CDR3 is 13 residues. For the CDR3, the DNA is TGTGCCAGCAGCTCACAGGGCTACACTGAAGCTTTCTTT. It is translated as CASSSQGYTEAFF.

The chain is built from TRBV7-3 and TRBJ2-7; the D is unclear. Germline V CDR1 and CDR2: SGHTA, FQGTGA. V shed 3 bases and J shed 3 bases, with 0 bases lying between them. The CDR3 runs 10 residues. CDR3 region: CASSFYEQYF. CDR3 sequence (DNA): TGTGCCAGCAGCTTCTACGAGCAGTACTTC.

The chain links TRBV5-1 to TRBJ1-2; 8 bases agree with TRBD1. The CDR3 covers 16 residues. Germline values: CDR1 SGHRS, CDR2 YFSETQ. V trimming: 4 bases; J trimming: 0 bases; junction bases outside the gene matches: 8. Written as DNA, the CDR3 is TGCGCCAGCAGCATTACCGGGACAGGATCTAACTATGGCTACACCTTC. This gives the protein CASSITGTGSNYGYTF.

The chain carries TRBV14 and TRBJ2-1; 10 bases align to TRBD2. The V gene end was trimmed by 4 bases and the J gene end by 5 bases; junction bases not matched to a gene: 8. The length of the CDR3 is 16 residues. From germline, CDR1 is SGHDN and CDR2 FVKESK. Here the CDR3 DNA reads TGTGCCAGCAGCCCGTTACTAGCGGGACCTAACAATGAGCAGTTCTTC. Its protein is CASSPLLAGPNNEQFF.

The J gene is TRBJ1-1, the V gene TRBV30; tentative D call: TRBD1 (6 bases). Germline assignment: CDR1 GTSNPN and CDR2 SVGIG (reference sequence). The CDR3 has 12 amino acids. V was trimmed by 2 bases and J by 10 bases, leaving 14 bases between them. The DNA of the CDR3 is TGTGCCTGGAGTCTCTCCGAGGGGGGAGCTTTCTTT. Amino acids: CAWSLSEGGAFF.

This chain joins TRBV18 and TRBJ2-6; the D gene is possibly TRBD2 (6 bases). With 3 bases removed from V and 1 base from J, the gap between germline ends came to 16 bases. This CDR3 is 18 amino acids long. In germline, CDR1 is KGHSH, CDR2 LQKENI. CDR3 amino acids: CASSPLGSVLSGANVLTF. CDR3 DNA: TGTGCCAGCTCACCCCTCGGGAGTGTCCTATCTGGGGCCAACGTCCTGACTTTC.

The genes are TRBV2 and TRBJ1-4; the D gene is possibly TRBD1 (6 bases). Germline V gives CDR1 SNHLY, CDR2 FYNNEI. Trimming pared 8 bases from V and 0 bases from J, leaving 16 bases between. This CDR3 spans 16 amino acids. CDR3 coding DNA: TGTGCCAGCTCTGGGCGGGGGCCGGCAACTAATGAAAAACTGTTTTTT. Protein sequence: CASSGRGPATNEKLFF.

The chain employs TRBV10-2 and TRBJ2-3; TRBD1 agrees at 10 bases. Germline V CDR1 and CDR2: WSHSY, SAAADI. The CDR3 runs to 15 residues. The V segment lost 8 bases and the J segment 3 bases; nucleotides outside the gene matches: 8. The DNA for the CDR3 is TGCGCCAGCCACAGGGACAGGGGAGGGACAGATACGCAGTATTTT. Its protein product is CASHRDRGGTDTQYF.

The chain recombines TRBV6-5 with TRBJ2-7; 7 nucleotides agree with TRBD1. The germline gives CDR1 MNHEY, CDR2 SVGAGI. The CDR3 is 15 residues long. J gave up 6 bases and V 5 bases, and 13 bases lay outside the gene matches. The CDR3 sequence: CASSPRYLTGTEQYF. DNA for the CDR3: TGTGCCAGCAGTCCCCGTTATCTGACAGGGACCGAGCAGTACTTC.

The chain couples TRBV19 to TRBJ1-5, with D uncertain. CDR3 size: 13 residues. Between the trimmed V and J ends, which lost 7 bases and 0 bases, there was a span of 7 bases. CDR1 and CDR2 (germline): LNHDA, SQIVND (reference sequence). CDR3 coding DNA: TGTGCCAGTACCAGAGATAGCAATCAGCCCCAGCATTTT. Its translation: CASTRDSNQPQHF.

J is TRBJ2-3 and V is TRBV7-3, with D possibly being TRBD2 (6 bases). Germline loops: CDR1 SGHTA, CDR2 FQGTGA. V lost 5 bases to trimming and J lost 0 bases, with 21 bases between them. The CDR3 is made up of 18 amino acids. The CDR3 reads CASSRDALAPTSTDTQYF. The CDR3 DNA sequence: TGTGCCAGCAGCAGAGACGCCCTAGCGCCTACTAGCACAGATACGCAGTATTTT. The full variable domain, completed using reference TRBV7-3 and TRBJ2-3, is GAGVSQTPSNKVTEKGKYVELRCDPISGHTALYWYRQSLGQGPEFLIYFQGTGAADDSGLPNDRFFAVRPEGSVSTLKIQRTERGDSAVYLCASSRDALAPTSTDTQYFGPGTRLTVL.

The genes are TRBV18 and TRBJ2-7, with 8 bases aligning to TRBD2. The V gene's germline CDR1 is KGHSH and CDR2 LQKENI. The junction had 3 bases not matched to a gene; V was cut back by 3 bases and J by 2 bases. The CDR3 loop spans 14 amino acids. The chain's CDR3 is CASSPRGEAYEQYF. The CDR3 bases are TGTGCCAGCTCACCGCGGGGGGAAGCCTACGAGCAGTACTTC.

The gene calls are TRBV5-1 and TRBJ1-2; D remains ambiguous. The CDR3 runs to 14 residues. Germline loops: CDR1 SGHRS, CDR2 YFSETQ. The germline V and J ends were trimmed by 4 bases and 4 bases, with 14 bases remaining between them. CDR3 protein: CASSLPQEGYGYTF. The CDR3 nucleotides are TGCGCCAGCAGCCTACCCCAGGAAGGCTATGGCTACACCTTC.